The sequence of this T cell receptor beta chain was determined in a study of blood T cells in healthy people across ages. Study observations and caveats: Naive and antigen-experienced cells could not be conclusively compared, given unsorted PBMCs. Measured against age, TCR beta diversity per million T cells decreased in a roughly linear manner. Comparison with aged donors showed that long-lived donors had more naive CD4+ cells and higher diversity.

PCR was performed a second time for about 7 to 11 cycles using a sample-barcoded 5' primer and a J-beta primer mix. All cDNA molecules were each tagged by a template-switch adaptor with 12 random nucleotides. TCRdb itself ran the 5' RACE reads through MiXCR, one entry per CDR3 protein. The data hold fewer than 2,000,000 distinct CDR3 sequences, with around 36% observed a single time. V shed 3 bases and J 3 bases; nucleotides not matched to a gene: 4. The CDR3 contains 15 residues. Germline values: CDR1 PRHDT, CDR2 FYEKMQ (reference sequence). This clonotype came up a few times. The antigen is not known.

The chain is built from TRBV13 and TRBJ2-5; 10 bases align to TRBD2. This clonotype was obtained from a woman aged 30 to 39 in good health. The sequenced sample was blood. CDR3 in amino acids: CASSFYGLAEETQYF. In nucleotides, the CDR3 is TGTGCCAGCAGCTTCTACGGACTAGCGGAAGAGACCCAGTACTTC.